Included here is one T cell receptor beta chain sequence, with context. Sample-barcoded 5' priming and a J-beta primer mix drove a second PCR of roughly 7 to 11 cycles. All cDNA molecules were each tagged by a template-switch adaptor with 12 random nucleotides. TCRdb fed the 5' RACE reads into MiXCR, producing one record per CDR3 protein. The table has 750,000 to 850,000 distinct CDR3 sequences, approximately 25% seen once. In terms of origin and age, donors were healthy Caucasian individuals from Russia aged about 6 to 90. This sample is part of a study of blood T cells in healthy people across ages. There are 14 residues in the CDR3. Trimming at V came to 2 bases and at J to 4 bases, leaving 4 bases not matched to a gene. Germline CDR1 reads MGHDK; CDR2 reads SYGVNS. The sample was also reused in another study, on T cells of mothers and their children. That source notes: Over five children and their three healthy Caucasian mothers were the donors. Each mother gave over 8 million TCR beta CDR3 reads; each child, roughly 3.1 million.

The sequencing sample was made of blood. The chain combines TRBV25-1 with TRBJ2-5, with TRBD1 matching over 7 bases. The clonotype was recovered from a boy younger than 18 in good health. CDR3 in amino acids: CASSEIGQAETQYF. The CDR3 nucleotides are TGTGCCAGCAGTGAAATAGGACAGGCAGAGACCCAGTACTTC.